The 27 T cell receptor beta chains below all came from one sample that was sequenced in a study of T cells after yellow fever vaccination. Each CDR3 protein is one row after TCRdb ran MiXCR on the 5' RACE reads. This sample yields 68,000 or so distinct CDR3 sequences, of which 6% to 7.5% are seen a single time; 30% to 45% belongs to the top ten. The source material was CD8+ T cells sorted from PBMCs, sampled 15 days after the yellow fever booster vaccination. All receptors derive from a man between 25 and 39 years old who received the YFV17D yellow fever vaccine.

This clonotype was detected many times. This rearrangement joins TRBV9 to TRBJ2-1; D unclear. V lost 4 bases and J 8 bases, leaving 22 bases between the germline ends. The CDR3 runs to 16 residues. Germline-derived CDR1 and CDR2 are SGDLS and YYNGEE. The CDR3 protein is CASSPPQAVGHDEQFF. In nucleotides, the CDR3 is TGTGCCAGCAGCCCCCCCCAGGCGGTGGGCCACGATGAGCAGTTCTTC. Based on the CDR3 plus reference TRBV9 and TRBJ2-1, the full variable domain is DSGVTQTPKHLITATGQRVTLRCSPRSGDLSVYWYQQSLDQGLQFLIQYYNGEERAKGNILERFSAQQFPDLHSELNLSSLELGDSALYFCASSPPQAVGHDEQFFGPGTRLTVL.

This clonotype was counted only a few times. The chain recombines TRBV5-1 with TRBJ2-7, with 9 bases lining up with TRBD2. CDR3 length: 15 residues. Germline V CDR1 and CDR2: SGHRS, YFSETQ. V was pared by 4 bases and J by 3 bases, with 8 bases of the junction left unmatched. This CDR3 reads CASSARLAEHYEQYF. In DNA, the CDR3 is TGCGCCAGCAGCGCCAGACTAGCGGAGCACTACGAGCAGTACTTC.

The gene calls are TRBV12-2 and TRBJ2-7; TRBD2 is the table's D call, not checked against the DNA. TRBV12-2 is recorded as a pseudogene. CDR3 size: 16 residues. The CDR3, as DNA: TGTGCAAGTCGCTTAGGCGGGAGGTGCGTGAGTTACGAGCAGTACTTC. This gives the protein CASRLGGRCVSYEQYF.

Ten or more counts support this clonotype. The V call is TRBV27, the J call TRBJ2-7; D possibly uses TRBD1 or TRBD2 (5 bases each). V dropped 0 bases and J dropped 0 bases, with 12 bases sitting between them. The CDR3 contains 16 residues. Germline CDR1 and CDR2: MNHEY and SMNVEV (reference sequence). The CDR3 DNA reads as TGTGCCAGCAGTTTATCGCTCGCAGGGAGCTCCTACGAGCAGTACTTC. Its translation: CASSLSLAGSSYEQYF.

This clonotype showed up many times. V is TRBV6-5 and J is TRBJ2-5; 12 bases match TRBD2. With V trimmed by 5 bases and J by 5 bases, 3 bases remained unmatched. CDR1 and CDR2 from the germline V gene are MNHEY and SVGAGI. The CDR3 totals 14 residues. CDR3 residues: CASSILAGGETQYF. The CDR3 DNA is TGTGCCAGCAGTATACTAGCGGGAGGCGAGACCCAGTACTTC.

This clonotype was seen many times. The V and J genes are TRBV12-3 or TRBV12-4 and TRBJ1-2; no clear D. V dropped 1 base and J dropped 2 bases, with 5 bases sitting between them. This CDR3 comprises 13 residues. CDR3 DNA sequence: TGTGCCAGCAGTTTAGTGTCGAACTATGGCTACACCTTC. It specifies CASSLVSNYGYTF.

This clonotype has a count of ten or more. The chain employs TRBV5-1 and TRBJ2-1; TRBD2 agrees at 9 bases. V shed 3 bases and J 8 bases; nucleotides not matched to a gene: 3. Germline V gene sequence: CDR1 SGHRS, CDR2 YFSETQ. CDR3 size: 13 residues. DNA of the CDR3: TGCGCCAGCAGCTGGACTAGCGAGTATGAGCAGTTCTTC. This encodes CASSWTSEYEQFF.

This clonotype showed up many times. This chain connects TRBV6-5 to TRBJ1-4, with D unclear. Trimming removed 0 bases from V and 8 bases from J, with 7 bases in between. The germline V gene encodes CDR1 MNHEY and CDR2 SVGAGI. The CDR3 sequence is 13 residues long. CDR3 DNA: TGTGCCAGCAGTTACTCGAGAGGGGAAAAACTGTTTTTT. This encodes CASSYSRGEKLFF.

The V gene is TRBV6-2 or TRBV6-3, the J gene TRBJ2-1; a possible D gene is TRBD2 (8 bases). The CDR3 is 16 residues long. Per the germline V gene, CDR1 is MNHEY and CDR2 is SVGEGT. Trimming stripped 0 bases from V and 12 bases from J, with 21 bases between. The CDR3 region is CASSYSLGGGRTRQFF. CDR3 in DNA: TGTGCCAGCAGTTACTCGTTAGGGGGCGGGAGGACCCGGCAGTTCTTC.

In this sample, this clonotype turned up a few times. CDR3 DNA sequence: TGTGCCAGCAGTTCCTTTAAGTTCGGTTCCTACGAGCAGTACTTC. Translating it yields CASSSFKFGSYEQYF. The chain has TRBV12-3 or TRBV12-4 and TRBJ2-7, with unresolved D. The CDR3 consists of 15 residues. The V end lost 4 bases, the J end lost 1 base, and 14 bases lay between the germline ends.

At least ten counts were recorded for this clonotype. The rearrangement uses TRBV9 and TRBJ2-2; no clear D gene. V dropped 0 bases and J dropped 6 bases, with 12 bases sitting between them. The CDR3 totals 15 residues. The germline V gene encodes CDR1 SGDLS and CDR2 YYNGEE. This chain's CDR3 is CASSVVGYAAGELFF. The CDR3 bases are TGTGCCAGCAGCGTAGTAGGTTACGCCGCCGGGGAGCTGTTTTTT.

This clonotype showed up many times. The chain is built from TRBV2 and TRBJ1-1, with 7 positions matching TRBD1. Germline V lookup: CDR1 SNHLY, CDR2 FYNNEI. V was pared by 8 bases and J by 0 bases, with 18 bases of the junction left unmatched. The CDR3 runs to 18 residues. Here the CDR3 reads CASLGPAQGQSMNTEAFF. The CDR3 nucleotides are TGTGCCAGCTTGGGCCCCGCACAGGGACAGTCGATGAACACTGAAGCTTTCTTT.

This clonotype came up many times. The gene calls are TRBV2 and TRBJ1-2; 8 bases fit TRBD1. From germline, CDR1 is SNHLY and CDR2 FYNNEI. The CDR3 runs 14 residues. Losses at the gene ends were 5 bases for V and 4 bases for J; bases not matched to a gene: 6. In DNA, the CDR3 is TGTGCCAGCAGTTTTGCAGGGGGCTCCTATGGCTACACCTTC. It translates to CASSFAGGSYGYTF.

This clonotype was counted many times. V and J are TRBV7-6 and TRBJ2-7; 11 bases line up with TRBD1. This CDR3 has 15 residues. CDR1 SGHVS and CDR2 FNYEAQ come from the germline V gene. V trimming: 5 bases; J trimming: 5 bases; junction bases outside the gene matches: 8. For the CDR3, the DNA is TGTGCCAGCAGCCCAGGGACAGGGGGGAGCAACGAGCAGTACTTC. It codes for CASSPGTGGSNEQYF.

The sample holds many counts of this clonotype. J is TRBJ2-5 and V is TRBV11-1, with 13 bases that match TRBD2. Germline V gene lookup returns CDR1 SGHAT and CDR2 FQDESV (reference sequence). J lost 4 bases, V lost 1 base, and 9 bases had no gene match. This CDR3 spans 18 amino acids. The CDR3 region has the DNA TGTGCCAGCAGCTTAGTAGGACTAGCGGGAGATCTGGGAGAGACCCAGTACTTC. This codes for CASSLVGLAGDLGETQYF.

This clonotype was recorded at least ten times. The chain uses TRBV7-2 and TRBJ2-1, with 9 bases identical to TRBD2. The CDR3 is 13 amino acids. Unmatched junction bases numbered 6, after V lost 8 bases and J lost 7 bases. Per the germline V gene, CDR1 is SGHTA and CDR2 is FQGNSA. This CDR3 reads CASPGTSLNEQFF. The CDR3 DNA reads as TGTGCCAGCCCCGGGACTAGCTTGAATGAGCAGTTCTTC.

This clonotype was counted many times. The rearrangement joins TRBV11-2 to TRBJ2-1; no clear D. This CDR3 has 14 residues. The V end lost 3 bases, the J end lost 2 bases, and 8 bases lay between the germline ends. Per germline, CDR1 SGHAT and CDR2 FQNNGV. Here the CDR3 reads CASSFAATYNEQFF. CDR3 bases: TGTGCCAGCAGCTTTGCGGCGACCTACAATGAGCAGTTCTTC.

This clonotype was recorded at least ten times. The rearrangement joins TRBV24-1 to TRBJ2-7; possible D gene TRBD1, 5 bases. With 1 base removed from V and 6 bases from J, the gap between germline ends came to 15 bases. CDR1 and CDR2 (germline): KGHDR, SFDVKD. The CDR3 extends over 15 amino acids. The CDR3: CATSDFGHGVGEQYF. The CDR3 DNA is TGTGCCACCAGTGATTTTGGACATGGGGTAGGCGAGCAGTACTTC.

The sample holds many counts of this clonotype. The V call is TRBV12-5, the J call TRBJ2-3, with D perhaps given as TRBD1 or TRBD2 (6 bases each). CDR3 length: 16 residues. Germline V CDR1 and CDR2: LGHNT, FRNRAP. Trimming shortened V by 3 bases and J by 2 bases, and 15 bases separated the two germline ends. The CDR3 coding sequence is TGTGCTAGTGGTTTAGTTGGGGGGACACCCACAGATACGCAGTATTTT. Residues: CASGLVGGTPTDTQYF.

This clonotype was picked up many times. The chain uses TRBV12-3 or TRBV12-4 and TRBJ2-3; no firm D call. V gave up 6 bases and J gave up 4 bases, with 5 bases separating them. The CDR3 consists of 11 residues. The CDR3 loop reads CASSRSDTQYF. The DNA for the CDR3 is TGTGCCAGCAGCCGGTCAGATACGCAGTATTTT.

This clonotype was counted many times. The chain employs TRBV29-1 and TRBJ1-5; 10 positions agree with TRBD1. Germline V gene sequence: CDR1 SQVTM, CDR2 ANQGSEA. The length of the CDR3 is 13 residues. Trimming at V came to 4 bases and at J to 6 bases, leaving 3 bases not matched to a gene. The CDR3 spells CSVGDRGGQPQHF. The CDR3 DNA follows: TGCAGCGTTGGGGACAGGGGAGGTCAGCCCCAGCATTTT.

This clonotype was counted many times. The chain links TRBV12-3 or TRBV12-4 to TRBJ1-5; 8 bases map to TRBD1. The junction had 5 bases not matched to a gene; V was cut back by 5 bases and J by 5 bases. The CDR3 runs 14 residues. The chain's CDR3 is CASSNRGFYQPQHF. The CDR3 DNA is TGTGCCAGCAGTAACAGGGGGTTTTATCAGCCCCAGCATTTT.

This clonotype has at least ten counts. The rearrangement joins TRBV11-2 to TRBJ2-3; no clear D. The V gene lost 2 bases and the J gene lost 2 bases, with 14 bases spanning the gap. CDR1 is SGHAT and CDR2 is FQNNGV in the germline V gene. The CDR3 extends over 16 amino acids. The CDR3 is CASSLLVGFLTDTQYF. The CDR3 DNA reads TGTGCCAGCAGCTTACTCGTTGGTTTTCTCACAGATACGCAGTATTTT. Variable domain in full (rest from reference TRBV11-2 and TRBJ2-3): EAGVAQSPRYKIIEKRQSVAFWCNPISGHATLYWYQQILGQGPKLLIQFQNNGVVDDSQLPKDRFSAERLKGVDSTLKIQPAKLEDSAVYLCASSLLVGFLTDTQYFGPGTRLTVL.

This clonotype was recorded at least ten times. The CDR3 is CASNKIGSGDTQYF. In nucleotides, the CDR3 is TGTGCCAGCAATAAAATCGGGAGTGGGGATACGCAGTATTTT. The rearrangement links TRBV27 to TRBJ2-3; D possibly corresponds to TRBD2 (6 bases). Germline V gene data show CDR1 as MNHEY and CDR2 as SMNVEV (reference sequence). The CDR3 is 14 residues long. Trimming pared 7 bases from V and 6 bases from J, leaving 17 bases between.

The sample holds many counts of this clonotype. The J gene is TRBJ2-3, the V gene TRBV5-5; TRBD2 is a possible D gene (6 bases). The ends were cut back, 1 base at V and 0 bases at J, with 6 bases in the middle. The CDR3 runs to 14 residues. In germline, CDR1 is SGHKS, CDR2 YYEKEE (reference sequence). The CDR3 spells CASSLTSSTDTQYF. DNA for the CDR3: TGTGCCAGCAGCTTGACTAGCAGCACAGATACGCAGTATTTT.

This clonotype has ten or more counts. This chain uses TRBV20-1 with TRBJ2-1; D might be TRBD1 (6 bases). The length of the CDR3 is 15 residues. The germline V gene encodes CDR1 DFQATT and CDR2 SNEGSKA (reference sequence). V dropped 2 bases and J dropped 0 bases, with 11 bases sitting between them. CDR3 sequence reads: CSARSGQSSYNEQFF. The CDR3 nucleotides read TGCAGTGCTAGAAGCGGACAGAGCTCCTACAATGAGCAGTTCTTC.

Of note for this clonotype: This may be a read error: a much more frequent sequence differs by one nucleotide. The chain joins TRBV5-5 to TRBJ2-3; TRBD2 matches 7 bases. CDR1 and CDR2 (germline): SGHKS, YYEKEE (reference sequence). The CDR3 length is 17 residues. CDR3 amino acids: CGSSRSGAGALPDTQYF. CDR3 nucleotide sequence: TGTGGCAGCAGCCGATCGGGTGCGGGAGCCCTCCCAGATACGCAGTATTTT.